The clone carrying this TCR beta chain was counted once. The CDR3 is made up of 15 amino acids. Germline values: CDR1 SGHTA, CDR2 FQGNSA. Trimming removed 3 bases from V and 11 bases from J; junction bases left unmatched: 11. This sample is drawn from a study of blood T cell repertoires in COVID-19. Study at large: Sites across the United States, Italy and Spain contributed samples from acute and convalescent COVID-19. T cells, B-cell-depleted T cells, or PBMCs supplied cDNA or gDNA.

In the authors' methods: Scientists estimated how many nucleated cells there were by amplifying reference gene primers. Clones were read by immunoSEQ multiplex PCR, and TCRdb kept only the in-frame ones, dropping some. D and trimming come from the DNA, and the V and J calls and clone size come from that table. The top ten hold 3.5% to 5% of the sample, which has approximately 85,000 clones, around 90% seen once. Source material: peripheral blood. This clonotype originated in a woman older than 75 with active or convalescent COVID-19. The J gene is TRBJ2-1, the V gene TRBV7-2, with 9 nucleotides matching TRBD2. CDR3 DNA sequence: TGTGCCAGCAGCTTCCTCCTGGCGGGAGGGCCGAAGCAGTTCTTC. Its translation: CASSFLLAGGPKQFF.